What follows are 4 T cell receptor beta chains derived from one specimen sequenced in a study of T cell responses to AZD1222 COVID-19 vaccine. The data were produced by immunoSEQ multiplex PCR, yet TCRdb's version contains in-frame clones alone and is incomplete. The table has just over 150,000 clones, approximately 87% seen once. Sequenced material: peripheral blood, taken 28 days after the second AZD1222 dose. The receptors come from an adult who received the AZD1222 COVID-19 vaccine.

This chain joins TRBV28 and TRBJ1-1; 11 bases are a match to TRBD1. The germline CDR1 and CDR2 sequences are MDHEN and SYDVKM. V was pared by 6 bases and J by 4 bases, with 7 bases of the junction left unmatched. This CDR3 has 15 amino acids. In nucleotides, the CDR3 is TGTGCCAGCAGACCGCCCGGGACAGGGGGCACTGAAGCTTTCTTT. Its translation is CASRPPGTGGTEAFF.

The rearrangement joins TRBV11-2 to TRBJ2-7, with a tentative D call TRBD1 (6 bases). CDR1 SGHAT and CDR2 FQNNGV come from the germline V gene. Trimming took 3 bases from V and 7 from J, leaving 13 bases between them. The CDR3 has 13 amino acids. The CDR3 DNA reads as TGTGCCAGCAGCTTCTCAGGGGCGCGTGAGCAGTACTTC. Amino acids: CASSFSGAREQYF. Based on the CDR3 plus reference TRBV11-2 and TRBJ2-7, the full variable domain is EAGVAQSPRYKIIEKRQSVAFWCNPISGHATLYWYQQILGQGPKLLIQFQNNGVVDDSQLPKDRFSAERLKGVDSTLKIQPAKLEDSAVYLCASSFSGAREQYFGPGTRLTVT.

This clone was seen once. V gene TRBV28 combines with J gene TRBJ1-4, with 9 bases aligning to TRBD1. Germline V lookup: CDR1 MDHEN, CDR2 SYDVKM. V dropped 4 bases and J dropped 8; count of bases not matched to a gene: 8. CDR3 length: 15 residues. This CDR3 reads CASSSQGQGQEKLFF. The CDR3 DNA sequence: TGTGCCAGCAGTTCGCAGGGACAGGGACAAGAAAAACTGTTTTTT.

The chain joins TRBV3-1 (or the pseudogene TRBV3-2) to TRBJ2-1; maybe TRBD1 (5 bases). Germline V CDR1 and CDR2: LGHDT, YNNKEL (reference sequence). The V gene lost 4 bases and the J gene lost 4 bases, with 17 bases spanning the gap. This CDR3 spans 16 amino acids. The chain's CDR3 is CASSPSAQARYNEQFF. The CDR3 DNA follows: TGTGCCAGCAGCCCCTCAGCACAGGCCAGATACAATGAGCAGTTCTTC.